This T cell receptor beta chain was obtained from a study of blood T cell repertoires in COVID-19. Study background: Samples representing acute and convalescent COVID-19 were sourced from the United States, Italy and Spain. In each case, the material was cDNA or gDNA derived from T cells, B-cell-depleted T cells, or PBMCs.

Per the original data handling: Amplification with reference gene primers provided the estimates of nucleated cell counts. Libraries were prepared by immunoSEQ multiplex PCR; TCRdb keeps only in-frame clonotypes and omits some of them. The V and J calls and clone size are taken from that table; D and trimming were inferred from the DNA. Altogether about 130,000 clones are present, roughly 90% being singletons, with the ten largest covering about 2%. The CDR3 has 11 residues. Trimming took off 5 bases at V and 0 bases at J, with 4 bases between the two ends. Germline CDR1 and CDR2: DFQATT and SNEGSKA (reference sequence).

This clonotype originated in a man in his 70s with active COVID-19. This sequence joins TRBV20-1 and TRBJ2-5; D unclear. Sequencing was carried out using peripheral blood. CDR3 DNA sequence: TGCAGTGCTGAGTACCAAGAGACCCAGTACTTC. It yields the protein CSAEYQETQYF.